This entry concerns a single T cell receptor beta chain. This sample was taken from a study of blood T cell repertoires in COVID-19. In germline, CDR1 is LGHDT, CDR2 YNNKEL (reference sequence). V lost 1 base and J lost 10, with 11 bases in between. This CDR3 is built from 13 residues. Produced via immunoSEQ multiplex PCR; TCRdb's table is partial and in-frame only. The sample contains about 130,000 clones, approximately 83% of which appear only once. The V and J genes are TRBV3-1 (or the pseudogene TRBV3-2) and TRBJ2-1, with D hard to call. Sequencing was done on a sample of peripheral blood. The receptor's source is a woman aged 45-65 years who had recovered from COVID-19. The CDR3 protein is CASSQGGYGEQFF. In DNA, the CDR3 is TGTGCCAGCAGCCAAGGAGGCTATGGCGAGCAGTTCTTC.